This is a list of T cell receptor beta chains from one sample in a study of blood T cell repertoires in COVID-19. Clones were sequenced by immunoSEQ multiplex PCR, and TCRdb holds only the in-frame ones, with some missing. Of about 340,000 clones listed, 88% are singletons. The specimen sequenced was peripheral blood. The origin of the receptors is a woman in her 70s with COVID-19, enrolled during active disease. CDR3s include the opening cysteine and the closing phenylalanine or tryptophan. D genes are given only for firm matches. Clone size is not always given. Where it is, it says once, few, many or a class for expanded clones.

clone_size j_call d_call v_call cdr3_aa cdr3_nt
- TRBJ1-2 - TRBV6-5 CASSYYRENYGYTF TGTGCCAGCAGTTACTACAGGGAGAACTATGGCTACACCTTC
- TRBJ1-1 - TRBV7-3 CASSPSPQMNTEAFF TGTGCCAGCAGTCCGTCTCCCCAGATGAACACTGAAGCTTTCTTT
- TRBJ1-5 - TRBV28 CASSGQLNQPQHF TGTGCCAGCAGTGGACAGCTCAATCAGCCCCAGCATTTT
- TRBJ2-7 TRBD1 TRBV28 CASRRQGDRDEQYF TGTGCCAGCAGGAGACAGGGCGATCGCGACGAGCAGTACTTC
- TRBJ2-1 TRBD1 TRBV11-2 CASSSGFQGAYYNEQFF TGTGCCAGCAGCTCGGGGTTTCAGGGGGCTTACTACAATGAGCAGTTCTTC
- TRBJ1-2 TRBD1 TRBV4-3 CASSQGDRGYGYTF TGCGCCAGCAGCCAAGGGGACAGGGGATATGGCTACACCTTC
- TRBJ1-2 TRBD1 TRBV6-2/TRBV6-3 CASSRTGGRFYGYTF TGTGCCAGCAGTCGAACAGGGGGTCGGTTTTATGGCTACACCTTC
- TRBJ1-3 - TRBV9 CASSVAGNRDSPGNTIYF TGTGCCAGCAGCGTAGCTGGAAACCGAGACAGTCCTGGAAACACCATATATTTT
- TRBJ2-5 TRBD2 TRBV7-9 CASSQFVSGGSQETQYF TGTGCCAGCAGCCAATTCGTTAGCGGGGGATCACAAGAGACCCAGTACTTC
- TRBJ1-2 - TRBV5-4 CASRLTDQGEGYTF TGTGCCAGCAGACTGACAGACCAAGGTGAAGGCTACACCTTC
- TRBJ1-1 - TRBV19 CASSIEAGGGTEAFF TGTGCCAGTAGTATCGAGGCCGGGGGGGGCACTGAAGCTTTCTTT
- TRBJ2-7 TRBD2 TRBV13 CASSLAHLAGSSYEQYF TGTGCCAGCAGCCTAGCACACCTAGCGGGGAGCTCCTACGAGCAGTACTTC
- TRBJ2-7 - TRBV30 CAWSTGGPYEQYF TGTGCCTGGAGTACGGGGGGCCCCTACGAGCAGTACTTC
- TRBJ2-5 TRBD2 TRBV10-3 CAISSGTSGGLETQYF TGTGCCATCAGTAGTGGAACTAGCGGGGGATTAGAGACCCAGTACTTC
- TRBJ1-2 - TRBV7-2 CASSLVFGSYGYTF TGTGCCAGCAGCTTAGTTTTTGGGAGCTATGGCTACACCTTC
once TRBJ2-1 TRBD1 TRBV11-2 CASSLAGTGLYNEQFF TGTGCCAGCAGCTTAGCTGGGACAGGGCTATACAATGAGCAGTTCTTC
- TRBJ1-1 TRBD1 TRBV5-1 CASSLARGQQLNTEAFF TGCGCCAGCAGCTTGGCCAGGGGACAGCAGCTAAACACTGAAGCTTTCTTT
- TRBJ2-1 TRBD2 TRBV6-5 CASSYSGREREQFF TGTGCCAGCAGTTACTCGGGGAGGGAGCGTGAGCAGTTCTTC
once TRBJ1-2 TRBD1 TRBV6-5 CASRNTGVDYGYTF TGTGCCAGCAGGAACACAGGGGTGGACTATGGCTACACCTTC
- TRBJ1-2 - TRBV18 CASSPPSGTNYGYTF TGTGCCAGCTCACCACCGTCAGGGACTAACTATGGCTACACCTTC
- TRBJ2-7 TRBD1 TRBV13 CASSSDRVGGEQYF TGTGCCAGCAGCTCTGACAGGGTTGGAGGCGAGCAGTACTTC
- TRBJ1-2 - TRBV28 CASSNTPVNYGYTF TGTGCCAGCAGCAACACCCCAGTAAACTATGGCTACACCTTC
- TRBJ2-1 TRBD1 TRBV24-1 CATSAGQEFNEQFF TGTGCCACCAGTGCCGGACAGGAGTTCAATGAGCAGTTCTTC
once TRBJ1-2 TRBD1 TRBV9 CASSDPGWGQAYYGYTF TGTGCCAGCAGCGACCCGGGGTGGGGACAGGCGTACTATGGCTACACCTTC
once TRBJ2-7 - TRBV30 CAWSVLRGSSYEQYF TGTGCCTGGAGTGTATTGCGGGGCAGCTCCTACGAGCAGTACTTC
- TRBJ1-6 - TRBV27 CASSWSSYNSPLHF TGTGCCAGCAGTTGGAGCTCCTATAATTCACCCCTCCACTTT
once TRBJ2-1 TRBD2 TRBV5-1 CASSSQRGAHNEQFF TGCGCCAGCAGCTCCCAGCGGGGGGCTCACAATGAGCAGTTCTTC
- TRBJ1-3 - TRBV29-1 CSVESQGNTIYF TGCAGCGTTGAATCTCAGGGAAACACCATATATTTT
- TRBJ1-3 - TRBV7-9 CASSLGWSAEGDGNTIYF TGTGCCAGCAGCTTAGGGTGGAGCGCCGAGGGGGATGGAAACACCATATATTTT
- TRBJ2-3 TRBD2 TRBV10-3 CAISDQTSGGPGDTQYF TGTGCCATCAGTGACCAGACTAGCGGGGGCCCCGGGGATACGCAGTATTTT
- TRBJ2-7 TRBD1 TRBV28 CASSPDREVTYEQYF TGTGCCAGCAGCCCCGACAGGGAAGTGACCTACGAGCAGTACTTC
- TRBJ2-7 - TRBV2 CASSEGRNRGGEQYF TGTGCCAGCAGTGAAGGTCGAAACAGGGGGGGCGAGCAGTACTTC
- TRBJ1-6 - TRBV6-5 CASSSGQPESPLHF TGTGCCAGCAGTTCCGGACAGCCGGAATCACCCCTCCACTTT
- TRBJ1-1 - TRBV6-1 CASSERRITEAFF TGTGCCAGCAGTGAACGGAGGATAACTGAAGCTTTCTTT
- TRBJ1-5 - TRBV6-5 CASSYSRRASQPQHF TGTGCCAGCAGTTACTCTAGGAGAGCTAGTCAGCCCCAGCATTTT
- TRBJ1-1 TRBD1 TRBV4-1 CASTLDRVITEAFF TGCGCCAGCACCTTGGACAGGGTAATCACTGAAGCTTTCTTT
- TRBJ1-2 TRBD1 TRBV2 CARPNRQGATGYTF TGTGCCAGACCGAATCGCCAGGGGGCAACTGGCTACACCTTC
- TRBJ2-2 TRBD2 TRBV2 CASSDSGGADTGELFF TGTGCCAGCAGTGATAGCGGGGGGGCTGACACCGGGGAGCTGTTTTTT
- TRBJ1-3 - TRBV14 CASSQVAGPGNTIYF TGTGCCAGCAGCCAAGTTGCGGGGCCTGGAAACACCATATATTTT
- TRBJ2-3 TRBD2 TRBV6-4 CASSRTGLAGDTDTQYF TGTGCCAGCAGTCGGACGGGACTAGCGGGGGACACAGATACGCAGTATTTT